The T cell receptor (beta chain) described here comes from a study of a mutant IDH1 vaccine in newly diagnosed glioma. About this clone itself: What it recognizes is unknown.

V trimming: 0 bases; J trimming: 8 bases; junction bases outside the gene matches: 4. Per the germline V gene, CDR1 is SGHRS and CDR2 is YFSETQ. The CDR3 extends over 16 amino acids. Time point noted: week 35, safety follow-up. Vaccine doses each comprised 300 ug of mutant IDH1 20-mer peptide, with topical imiquimod. Profiled with immunoSEQ multiplex PCR; TCRdb holds only in-frame clones, not every one. The table records some 48,000 clones, 76% of them present only once. The origin of this receptor is a man aged 35 to 55 with glioma. The V call is TRBV5-1, the J call TRBJ2-1; 14 bases map to TRBD2. The material sequenced was PBMCs, taken from a glioma patient whose treatment included an IDH1 peptide vaccine. The CDR3 DNA sequence: TGCGCCAGCAGCTTGGATGGGACTAGCGGGAGCGATGAGCAGTTCTTC. Its translation is CASSLDGTSGSDEQFF.